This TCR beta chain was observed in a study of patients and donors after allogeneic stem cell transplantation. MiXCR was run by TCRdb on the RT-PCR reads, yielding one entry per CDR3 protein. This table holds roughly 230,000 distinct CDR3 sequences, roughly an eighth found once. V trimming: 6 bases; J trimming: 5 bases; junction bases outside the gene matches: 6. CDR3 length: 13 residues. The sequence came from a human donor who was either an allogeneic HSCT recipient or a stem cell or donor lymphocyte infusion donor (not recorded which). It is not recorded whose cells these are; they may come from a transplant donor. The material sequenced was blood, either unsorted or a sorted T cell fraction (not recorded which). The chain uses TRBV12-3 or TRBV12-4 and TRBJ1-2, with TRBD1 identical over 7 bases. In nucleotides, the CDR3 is TGTGCCAGCAGCCTGGGACAGTTGTATGGCTACACCTTC. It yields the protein CASSLGQLYGYTF.